Sequencing of this T cell receptor (beta chain) was carried out in a study of T-cell memory formation after mild COVID-19. This clonotype was recorded a few times. Its antigen is not known. The germline CDR1 and CDR2 sequences are LGHNA and YSLEER. This CDR3 region has 13 residues. Trimming shortened V by 0 bases and J by 7 bases, and 7 bases separated the two germline ends. Findings and caveats of the study: CD4/CD8 balance characterized clones contracting day 15 to 85, and CD4+ skew characterized later expanders.

cDNA libraries for TCR alpha and TCR beta, carrying sample barcodes and UMIs, came from 5'RACE with constant-segment primers. One entry per CDR3 protein, called by TCRdb with MiXCR from the 5' RACE reads. The sample holds 85,000 to 130,000 distinct CDR3 sequences; around 12% are singletons and the top ten take 27%. The TCR sequence derives from an adult woman who had mild COVID-19 (a few samples of this study predate the infection). Cell type and time point are not known. The chain combines TRBV4-3 with TRBJ2-1; D unclear. Sequencing was done on a sample of PBMCs or a T cell subset sorted from them (not recorded which). The DNA for the CDR3 is TGCGCCAGCAGCCAAGAGAATAGGAATGAGCAGTTCTTC. This translates into CASSQENRNEQFF.